What follows are 5 T cell receptor beta chains derived from one specimen sequenced in a study of TIL therapy for anti-PD-1-resistant metastatic lung cancer. Sequencing used immunoSEQ v3. The data were produced by immunoSEQ multiplex PCR, yet TCRdb's version contains in-frame clones alone and is incomplete. The top ten hold about 8.4% of the sample, which has roughly 13,000 clones, about three fifths seen once. Time point described: pre-treatment sample, taken before nivolumab and TIL therapy. The tumor samples were excised metastases, mostly pleural nodules or supraclavicular lymph nodes. The specimen comprised tumor tissue, sampled at baseline. These receptors were obtained from a woman aged 30-85 years with non-small cell lung cancer.

This clone occurred once. The chain is built from TRBV19 and TRBJ2-3; TRBD2 aligns across 9 bases. CDR3 length equals 15 residues. V shed 6 bases and J 2 bases; nucleotides not matched to a gene: 6. Germline V gives CDR1 LNHDA, CDR2 SQIVND (reference sequence). CDR3 amino acids: CASSTLAGDTDTQYF. CDR3 nucleotides: TGTGCCAGTAGCACCTTAGCGGGAGACACAGATACGCAGTATTTT.

This clone is classed as medium-sized (0.01 to 0.1%). The chain carries TRBV19 and TRBJ2-5; 8 bases are a match to TRBD2. The CDR3 consists of 14 residues. The V and J ends lost 5 bases and 6 bases, in that order; junction bases with no gene match: 8. Germline values: CDR1 LNHDA, CDR2 SQIVND (reference sequence). In nucleotides, the CDR3 is TGTGCCAGTAGTTGGGTGGGCGGGGGGCAGACCCAGTACTTC. It specifies CASSWVGGGQTQYF.

The chain uses TRBV5-4 and TRBJ2-1; no clear D. The CDR3 is 15 amino acids. CDR1 and CDR2 (germline): SGHNT, YYREEE (reference sequence). V was clipped by 4 bases and J by 0 bases, with 11 bases between them. CDR3 in DNA: TGTGCCAGCAGCCCCGCAAGGACCTCCTACAATGAGCAGTTCTTC. It specifies CASSPARTSYNEQFF.

The J gene is TRBJ2-3, the V gene TRBV5-1; D is ambiguous. Germline lookup yields CDR1 SGHRS and CDR2 YFSETQ. CDR3 length: 14 residues. V shed 4 bases and J shed 5 bases, with 14 bases lying between them. In DNA, the CDR3 is TGCGCCAGCAGCCACAGTTCGAGTGGAGATACGCAGTATTTT. Amino acids: CASSHSSSGDTQYF.

The V call is TRBV28, the J call TRBJ1-1; TRBD1 agrees at 12 bases. The ends lost 6 bases at V and 5 bases at J; junction bases unmatched: 4. This CDR3 contains 14 residues. Germline V lookup: CDR1 MDHEN, CDR2 SYDVKM. CDR3 in amino acids: CASRGDRGHTEAFF. CDR3 sequence (DNA): TGTGCCAGCAGGGGGGACAGGGGGCATACTGAAGCTTTCTTT.